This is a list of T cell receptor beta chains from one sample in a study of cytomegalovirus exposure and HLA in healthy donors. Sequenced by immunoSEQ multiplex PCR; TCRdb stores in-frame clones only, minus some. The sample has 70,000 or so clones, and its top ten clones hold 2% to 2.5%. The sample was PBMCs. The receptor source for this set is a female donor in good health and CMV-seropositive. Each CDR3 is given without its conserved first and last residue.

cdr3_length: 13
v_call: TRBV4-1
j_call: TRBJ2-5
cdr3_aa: ASSQASGSRETQY

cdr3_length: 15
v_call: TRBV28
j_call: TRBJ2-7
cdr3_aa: ASSSRIDRPYTYEQY

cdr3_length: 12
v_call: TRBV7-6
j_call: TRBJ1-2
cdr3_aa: ASSLDRGGYGYT

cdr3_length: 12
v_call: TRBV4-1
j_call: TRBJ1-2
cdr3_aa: ASSQVGGVYGYT

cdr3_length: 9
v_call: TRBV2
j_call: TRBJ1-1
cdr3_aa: ASSAYTEAF

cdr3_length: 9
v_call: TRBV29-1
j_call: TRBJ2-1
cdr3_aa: SVEVGGSKF

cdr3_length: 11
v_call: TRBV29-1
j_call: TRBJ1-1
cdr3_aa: SVDPGWDTEAF

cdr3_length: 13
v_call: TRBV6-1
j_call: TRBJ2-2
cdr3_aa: ASSEVTGSTGELF

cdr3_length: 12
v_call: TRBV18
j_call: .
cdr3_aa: ASSRDRDTYEQY

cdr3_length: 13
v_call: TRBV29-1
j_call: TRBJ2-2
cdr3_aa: SVEDGTSGRWELF

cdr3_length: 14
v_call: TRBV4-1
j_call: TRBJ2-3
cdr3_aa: ASSQGTSGSTDTQY

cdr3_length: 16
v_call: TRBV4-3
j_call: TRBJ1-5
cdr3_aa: ASSQDPYSPYSNQPQH

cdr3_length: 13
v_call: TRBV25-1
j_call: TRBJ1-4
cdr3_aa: ASSSPGTENEKLF

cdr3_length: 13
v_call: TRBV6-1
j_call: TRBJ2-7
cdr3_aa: ASTRGGYGTNEQY

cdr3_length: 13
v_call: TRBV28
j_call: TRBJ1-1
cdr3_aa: ASSSGEGDGTEAF

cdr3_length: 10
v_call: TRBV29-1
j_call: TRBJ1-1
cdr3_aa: SLLDGRFEAF

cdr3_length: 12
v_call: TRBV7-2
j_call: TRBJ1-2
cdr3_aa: ASSARDRGQGYT

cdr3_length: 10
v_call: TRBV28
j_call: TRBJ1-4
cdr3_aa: ASSLMGGKLF